This TCR beta chain came from a study of T cells in localized non-small cell lung cancer (dated by TCRdb to the early 2020s). Describing the broader study: T cell repertoires of 236 early-stage NSCLC patients were analyzed, with tumors being compared against uninvolved tumor-adjacent lungs. The cohort comprised under 250 treatment-naïve NSCLC patients with resected, localized lung tumors. A mean age of 66.3 years was recorded for the NSCLC patients, of whom 120 to 150 were male and about 100 were female.

TCR beta CDR3 regions were sequenced from DNA using the immunoSEQ Assay. As for the authors' bioinformatics: To compute T cell density, TCR beta template counts were normalized to usable DNA, which was estimated by amplifying housekeeping genes. Using the preseqR package, richness was estimated by extrapolating to 120,000 templates for tissue samples and 400,000 templates for PBMC samples. Clonality was calculated as one minus Pielou's evenness. Tissue-enriched TCRs were identified by differential abundance testing using productive amino-acid clonotypes, minimum total count 5 and alpha 0.1. The Jaccard Index and the Morisita Overlap Index were used to measure repertoire overlap between compartments. GLIPH grouped TCR beta CDR3s together with public tetramer-defined viral CDR3s, and a viral motif had to include at least three viral sequences and show V-gene enrichment. TCRdb limited this immuneACCESS table to in-frame rearrangements with V and J called. A share of clones is missing; checked studies link under half to unresolved V genes, and the rest is unexplained. D and trimming were read from the DNA, whereas the V and J calls and clone size are those reported in that table. Within this sample are some 26,000 clones, with roughly 90% of them counted one time only. The ten largest clones take up roughly 2.9% of the sample.

At diagnosis, tumor, uninvolved tumor-adjacent lung and peripheral blood were collected and then preserved as a mix of FFPE and fresh-frozen material. For TCR repertoire profiling, blood samples were analyzed in the form of peripheral blood mononuclear cells. With regard to this clone: Its antigen is not yet known. Base qualities are not at hand, and no much larger clone is one base apart.

Its CDR3 holds 15 amino acids, cysteine through phenylalanine. The DNA shown is the 45-base CDR3, in frame from base 1. V is trimmed back by 2 bases and J by 4 bases, and the junction contains 6 bases that no gene match accounts for. CDR1 and CDR2, per the germline V gene (reference sequence), are GTSNPN and SVGIG. Study-wide findings and limitations: Since the design was exploratory, TCR variables were selected using unadjusted p-values with no false-discovery rate correction. Uninvolved tumor-adjacent lung showed the highest T cell clonality, higher than tumor, which suggests more focused antigenic responses in the adjacent lung. Of the top 100 tumor clones, a median of around 57 were detected in paired uninvolved adjacent lung; about 28 were also among that lung's top 100. Because multi-region tumor sequencing was not performed, intratumor heterogeneity could not be ruled out. Higher T cell density in blood was associated with longer overall survival, whereas higher clonality in adjacent lung was associated with shorter survival.

The chain uses TRBV30 and TRBJ1-2; the junction holds 11 bases that match TRBD1. The sample consisted of peripheral blood, taken before any cancer treatment. The TCR comes from a woman aged 18 to 55 with stage I lung adenocarcinoma. The CDR3 region has the sequence CAWSTGQGDVYGYTF. The DNA sequence reads TGTGCCTGGAGTACGGGACAGGGGGACGTCTATGGCTACACCTTC.